Shown below are 19 T cell receptor beta chains from a single sample sequenced in a study of OX40 agonist ivuxolimab in advanced cancers. Measured with immunoSEQ multiplex PCR; TCRdb has only the in-frame clones, and not every one. The sample yields around 12,000 clones, 75% to 85% seen once. The sample consisted of CD4+ or CD8+ T cells sorted from blood, taken in a trial of the OX40 agonist ivuxolimab. The receptors were gathered from an adult with an advanced solid tumor such as melanoma, head and neck, liver or kidney cancer.

The chain couples TRBV19 to TRBJ2-1; 7 nucleotides match TRBD2. J was trimmed by 2 bases and V by 7 bases; bases with no gene match: 8. The CDR3 contains 15 residues. Germline CDR1 is LNHDA and CDR2 is SQIVND (reference sequence). CDR3 sequence: CASTEGGSTYNEQFF. The CDR3 coding sequence is TGTGCCAGTACGGAGGGCGGGAGTACCTACAATGAGCAGTTCTTC.

This chain joins TRBV4-3 and TRBJ2-1; possible D gene TRBD2, 6 bases. The V end lost 0 bases, the J end lost 3 bases, and 9 bases lay between the germline ends. The V gene's germline CDR1 is LGHNA and CDR2 YSLEER. The CDR3 sequence is 15 residues long. DNA for the CDR3: TGCGCCAGCAGCCAAGATGCGGAGGGCTACAATGAGCAGTTCTTC. The encoded protein is CASSQDAEGYNEQFF.

V usage is TRBV19 and J usage is TRBJ1-3; unclear D gene. Germline-derived CDR1 and CDR2 are LNHDA and SQIVND (reference sequence). This CDR3 is built from 14 residues. V lost 3 bases to trimming and J lost 2 bases, with 8 bases between them. In nucleotides, the CDR3 is TGTGCCAGTAGTATCATAGCGACTGGAAACACCATATATTTT. Amino acids: CASSIIATGNTIYF.

This sequence joins TRBV6-1 and TRBJ2-3; TRBD2 might be the D (6 bases). Germline V lookup: CDR1 MNHNS, CDR2 SASEGT. V was trimmed by 7 bases and J by 0 bases, leaving 8 bases between them. This CDR3 comprises 13 residues. CDR3 protein: CASNGGSTDTQYF. The CDR3 region has the DNA TGTGCCAGCAACGGGGGAAGCACAGATACGCAGTATTTT.

This clone is a singleton in its sample. This chain connects TRBV27 to TRBJ2-1, with TRBD2 identical over 9 bases. In germline, CDR1 is MNHEY, CDR2 SMNVEV (reference sequence). CDR3 size: 16 residues. The trim removed 5 bases at V and 2 bases at J, leaving 7 bases unmatched. The CDR3 DNA sequence: TGTGCCAGCAGTCTCTTAGCGGGAGTAACCTACAATGAGCAGTTCTTC. This sequence encodes CASSLLAGVTYNEQFF.

This clone was seen a few times. The chain couples TRBV5-5 to TRBJ1-1, with D unresolved. The V end lost 0 bases, the J end lost 1 base, and 4 bases lay between the germline ends. Germline V gives CDR1 SGHKS, CDR2 YYEKEE (reference sequence). The CDR3 extends over 13 amino acids. The CDR3 here is CASSLGRNTEAFF. The CDR3 DNA is TGTGCCAGCAGCTTGGGTAGGAACACTGAAGCTTTCTTT.

The V call is TRBV6-1, the J call TRBJ1-1; weak D call: TRBD1 (5 bases). Trimming stripped 7 bases from V and 1 base from J, with 13 bases between. The CDR3 runs to 14 residues. CDR1 and CDR2 (germline): MNHNS, SASEGT. The CDR3 DNA is TGTGCCAGCATCTACAATCAGGGGAACACTGAAGCTTTCTTT. This gives the protein CASIYNQGNTEAFF.

The chain uses TRBV7-9 and TRBJ1-2, with D possibly matching TRBD1 (5 bases). The CDR3 sequence is 17 residues long. V shed 0 bases and J shed 3 bases, with 17 bases lying between them. Germline V gene lookup returns CDR1 SEHNR and CDR2 FQNEAQ (reference sequence). This chain's CDR3 is CASSLAREWQGDYGYTF. CDR3 nucleotides: TGTGCCAGCAGCTTAGCGAGGGAATGGCAGGGAGACTATGGCTACACCTTC.

This clone has just one count. V usage is TRBV6-4 and J usage is TRBJ2-6; no clear D gene. V gave up 3 bases and J gave up 1 base, with 13 bases separating them. The CDR3 contains 17 residues. Germline V gene data show CDR1 as MRHNA and CDR2 as SNTAGT. In DNA form, the CDR3 reads TGTGCCAGCAGTGATGTGGCTCCCGGATCTGGGGCCAACGTCCTGACTTTC. Translation: CASSDVAPGSGANVLTF.

This clone was detected only once. V is TRBV5-4 and J is TRBJ2-7; 8 nucleotides align to TRBD2. CDR1 is SGHNT, CDR2 YYREEE, per germline (reference sequence). J gave up 3 bases and V 4 bases, and 9 bases lay outside the gene matches. The CDR3 has 15 amino acids. This chain's CDR3 is CASSGWGSGNYEQYF. DNA for the CDR3: TGTGCCAGCAGCGGCTGGGGTAGCGGGAACTACGAGCAGTACTTC.

This CDR3 reads CASSPGQNYEQYF. The DNA of the CDR3 is TGTGCCAGCAGCCCCGGACAGAACTACGAGCAGTACTTC. This sequence joins TRBV5-8 and TRBJ2-7, with TRBD1 as a possible D gene (6 bases). Germline CDR1 SGHTS, CDR2 YDEGEE. The length of the CDR3 is 13 residues. Trimming took off 4 bases at V and 3 bases at J, with 11 bases between the two ends.

The V gene is TRBV7-9, the J gene TRBJ2-7; D possibly uses TRBD1 or TRBD2 (5 bases each). V was trimmed by 1 base and J by 9 bases, leaving 19 bases between them. Germline values: CDR1 SEHNR, CDR2 FQNEAQ (reference sequence). This CDR3 is built from 15 residues. CDR3: CASSLGDGMYEVQYF. DNA of the CDR3: TGTGCCAGCAGCTTAGGGGACGGTATGTACGAGGTGCAGTACTTC.

The chain combines TRBV4-3 with TRBJ2-7; D uncertain. Germline loops: CDR1 LGHNA, CDR2 YSLEER. This CDR3 region has 11 residues. V gave up 1 base and J gave up 6 bases, with 4 bases separating them. Here the CDR3 reads CASSQGREQYF. The CDR3, as DNA: TGCGCCAGCAGCCAAGGGCGCGAGCAGTACTTC.

This chain connects TRBV19 to TRBJ2-7; D perhaps matches TRBD1 (6 bases). Per the germline V gene, CDR1 is LNHDA and CDR2 is SQIVND (reference sequence). V was pared by 4 bases and J by 3 bases, with 16 bases between. The CDR3 is made up of 15 amino acids. The CDR3 sequence: CASSTGQGSYYEQYF. DNA of the CDR3: TGTGCCAGTAGTACGGGCCAGGGGAGTTACTACGAGCAGTACTTC. Full variable domain (remainder filled in from reference TRBV19 and TRBJ2-7): DGGITQSPKYLFRKEGQNVTLSCEQNLNHDAMYWYRQDPGQGLRLIYYSQIVNDFQKGDIAEGYSVSREKKESFPLTVTSAQKNPTAFYLCASSTGQGSYYEQYFGPGTRLTVT.

The chain recombines TRBV27 with TRBJ2-7; D might be TRBD2 (5 bases). The germline gives CDR1 MNHEY, CDR2 SMNVEV (reference sequence). The CDR3 has 13 residues. The V and J ends lost 6 bases and 6 bases respectively, with 15 bases between them. The CDR3 reads CASSATRGREQYF. CDR3 coding DNA: TGTGCCAGCAGCGCCACACGCGGGCGCGAGCAGTACTTC.

The V call is TRBV19, the J call TRBJ2-3; 13 nucleotides match TRBD2. The V gene end was trimmed by 7 bases and the J gene end by 7 bases; junction bases not matched to a gene: 11. The CDR3 runs 16 residues. Germline V gene sequence: CDR1 LNHDA, CDR2 SQIVND (reference sequence). The CDR3 sequence: CASTITGTSGIYTQYF. The CDR3 DNA reads TGTGCCAGTACCATTACCGGGACTAGCGGGATATATACGCAGTATTTT.

Details on this clone: A junction boundary mismatches the germline segment, possibly from a read error. This chain links TRBV7-9 with TRBJ1-1; tentatively, D is TRBD1 (6 bases). The CDR3 is 14 amino acids. Germline loops: CDR1 SEHNR, CDR2 FQNEAQ (reference sequence). Written as DNA, the CDR3 is TGTGCCAGCAGCTTTGGGGGGGGCCTCTCTGAGGCTTTCTTT. It encodes CASSFGGGLSEAFF.

The chain recombines TRBV7-3 with TRBJ1-1; a possible D gene is TRBD1 (5 bases). Germline assignment: CDR1 SGHTA and CDR2 FQGTGA. V gave up 0 bases and J gave up 4 bases, with 9 bases separating them. The CDR3 length is 14 residues. The CDR3 loop reads CASSLTRGGTEAFF. CDR3 coding DNA: TGTGCCAGCAGCTTAACGCGGGGCGGCACTGAAGCTTTCTTT.

The chain links TRBV4-1 to TRBJ2-5, with a possible D match to TRBD2 (5 bases). The DNA end is more similar to TRBJ2-7, so the J call may be wrong. The CDR3 consists of 16 residues. Germline values: CDR1 MGHRA, CDR2 YSYEKL. CDR3 loop: CASSQEVVGNSYEQYF. The CDR3 nucleotides are TGCGCCAGCAGCCAAGAGGTCGTCGGGAACTCATACGAGCAGTACTTC.